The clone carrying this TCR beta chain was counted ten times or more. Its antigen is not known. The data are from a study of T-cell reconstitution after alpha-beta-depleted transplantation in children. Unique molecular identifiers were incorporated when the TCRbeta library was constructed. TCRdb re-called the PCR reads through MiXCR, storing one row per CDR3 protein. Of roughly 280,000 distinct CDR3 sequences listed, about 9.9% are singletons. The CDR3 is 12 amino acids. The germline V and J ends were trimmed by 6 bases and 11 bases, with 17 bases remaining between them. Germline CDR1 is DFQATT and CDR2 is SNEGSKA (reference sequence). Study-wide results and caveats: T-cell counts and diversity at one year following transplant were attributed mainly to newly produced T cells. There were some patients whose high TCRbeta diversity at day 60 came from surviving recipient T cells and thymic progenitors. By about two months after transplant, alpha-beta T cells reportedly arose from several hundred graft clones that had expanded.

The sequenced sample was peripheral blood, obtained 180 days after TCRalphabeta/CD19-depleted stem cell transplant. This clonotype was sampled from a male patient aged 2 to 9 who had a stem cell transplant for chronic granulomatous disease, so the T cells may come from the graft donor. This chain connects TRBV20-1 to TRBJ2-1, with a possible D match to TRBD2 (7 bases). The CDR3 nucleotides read TGCAGTGCCCTTCGGGGGGCCGAAAAGCAGTTCTTC. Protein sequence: CSALRGAEKQFF.